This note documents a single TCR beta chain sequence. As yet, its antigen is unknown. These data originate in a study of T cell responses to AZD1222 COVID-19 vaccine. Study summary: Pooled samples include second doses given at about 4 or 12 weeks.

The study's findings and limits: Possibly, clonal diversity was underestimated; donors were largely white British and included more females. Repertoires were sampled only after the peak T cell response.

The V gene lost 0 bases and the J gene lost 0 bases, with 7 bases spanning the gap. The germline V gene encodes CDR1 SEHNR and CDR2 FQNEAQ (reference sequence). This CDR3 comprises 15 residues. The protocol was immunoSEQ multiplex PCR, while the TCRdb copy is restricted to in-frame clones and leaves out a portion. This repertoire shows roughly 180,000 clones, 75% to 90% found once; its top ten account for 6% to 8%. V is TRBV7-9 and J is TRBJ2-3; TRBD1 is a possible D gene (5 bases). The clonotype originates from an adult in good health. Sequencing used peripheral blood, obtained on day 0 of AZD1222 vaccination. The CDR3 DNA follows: TGTGCCAGCAGCTTAGCGCAGGGTAGCACAGATACGCAGTATTTT. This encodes CASSLAQGSTDTQYF.